Listed below are T cell receptor beta chains from one sample, sequenced in a study of T cell responses to AZD1222 COVID-19 vaccine. The repertoire was sequenced with immunoSEQ multiplex PCR; TCRdb's copy has only in-frame clones and lacks some. The repertoire consists of about 94,000 clones, with 88% occurring once and the leading ten covering 10% to 15%. The source material was peripheral blood, sampled on day 0 of AZD1222 vaccination. The receptors were gathered from an adult in good health. The CDR3 runs from the conserved cysteine through the conserved F or W. A D gene is named only where the DNA matches it firmly. Part of the rows lack a size; the others show once, few, many or a class for expanded clones.

TRBJ1-2 . TRBV5-1 . CASSPSTLVNYGYTF TGCGCCAGCAGCCCCTCGACCCTCGTGAACTATGGCTACACCTTC
TRBJ2-7 . TRBV5-3 . CARSLAPPTYEQYF TGTGCCAGAAGCTTGGCCCCTCCAACCTACGAGCAGTACTTC
TRBJ2-7 . TRBV28 once CASRPTRDEQYF TGTGCCAGCAGGCCCACTCGCGACGAGCAGTACTTC
TRBJ2-7 . TRBV5-1 once CASSLGDTYEQYF TGCGCCAGCAGCCTAGGAGATACCTACGAGCAGTACTTC
TRBJ2-7 . TRBV28 . CASSLQGGGEQYF TGTGCCAGCAGTTTACAGGGAGGAGGCGAGCAGTACTTC
TRBJ1-6 TRBD1 TRBV4-3 . CASGQGPSSYNSPLHF TGCGCCAGCGGACAGGGGCCGAGCTCCTATAATTCACCCCTCCACTTT
TRBJ1-1 . TRBV30 . CAWSPPDTRNTEAFF TGTGCCTGGAGTCCCCCGGACACACGAAACACTGAAGCTTTCTTT
TRBJ1-1 . TRBV6-5 . CASRTPGRMNTEAFF TGTGCCAGCAGGACTCCGGGACGGATGAACACTGAAGCTTTCTTT
TRBJ2-3 . TRBV6-5 . CASRPGWSTDTQYF TGTGCCAGCAGGCCAGGTTGGAGCACAGATACGCAGTATTTT
TRBJ2-5 . TRBV18 . CASSPSGERETQYF TGTGCCAGCTCACCATCGGGGGAAAGGGAGACCCAGTACTTC
TRBJ2-5 TRBD2 TRBV5-4 . CASSSRTSGASETQYF TGTGCCAGCAGCTCCCGGACTAGCGGGGCCTCAGAGACCCAGTACTTC
TRBJ1-5 . TRBV19 . CASRRDNYQPQHF TGTGCCAGCCGCCGGGACAATTATCAGCCCCAGCATTTT
TRBJ1-2 . TRBV30 . CAWRQANYGYTF TGTGCCTGGAGGCAGGCTAACTATGGCTACACCTTC
TRBJ1-4 . TRBV18 . CASSDGRMGEKLFF TGTGCCAGCTCGGACGGCCGTATGGGGGAAAAACTGTTTTTT
TRBJ1-2 . TRBV9 . CASSVGLGGANYGYTF TGTGCCAGCAGCGTAGGACTTGGGGGGGCTAACTATGGCTACACCTTC
TRBJ1-6 . TRBV14 . CASSRGPHNSPLHF TGTGCCAGCAGCAGAGGCCCACATAATTCACCCCTCCACTTT
TRBJ2-3 TRBD2 TRBV7-2 . CASSSGTSVSTDTQYF TGTGCCAGCAGCTCCGGGACTAGCGTTAGCACAGATACGCAGTATTTT
TRBJ1-1 . TRBV3-1/TRBV3-2 . CASSQLDRNTEAFF TGTGCCAGCAGCCAACTTGACAGGAACACTGAAGCTTTCTTT
TRBJ2-6 . TRBV6-5 . CASSGAGANVLTF TGTGCCAGCAGCGGGGCTGGGGCCAACGTCCTGACTTTC
TRBJ1-2 . TRBV11-2 once CASSLDIGSLYGYTF TGTGCCAGCAGCTTAGATATTGGCAGCCTCTATGGCTACACCTTC
TRBJ2-1 . TRBV18 few CASSTSLGSPSSYNEQFF TGTGCCAGCTCAACAAGCCTCGGGTCTCCTAGCTCCTACAATGAGCAGTTCTTC
TRBJ1-5 . TRBV5-5 . CASSLLSNQPQHF TGTGCCAGCAGCTTGCTTAGTAATCAGCCCCAGCATTTT
TRBJ2-7 . TRBV9 . CASSTRPGLPYEQYF TGTGCCAGCAGCACACGACCTGGGCTCCCCTACGAGCAGTACTTC
TRBJ1-1 . TRBV25-1 once CASSMVEGNTEAFF TGTGCCAGCAGCATGGTGGAGGGGAACACTGAAGCTTTCTTT
TRBJ2-5 . TRBV11-1 . CASSLLSGAAGAAQYF TGTGCCAGCAGCTTACTCAGCGGGGCAGCAGGGGCGGCCCAGTACTTC
TRBJ2-1 TRBD2 TRBV11-3 . CASSLEGGFYNEQFF TGTGCCAGCAGCTTAGAGGGGGGGTTCTACAATGAGCAGTTCTTC
TRBJ2-7 . TRBV4-3 few CASSQGLGSNEQYF TGCGCCAGCAGCCAAGGCCTGGGGAGCAACGAGCAGTACTTC
TRBJ1-6 . TRBV5-4 . CASSSGPSAFNSPLHF TGTGCCAGCAGCTCGGGACCTTCCGCCTTTAATTCACCCCTCCACTTT
TRBJ2-3 . TRBV5-6 . CASSSGPGETDTQYF TGTGCCAGCAGCTCGGGCCCAGGGGAGACAGATACGCAGTATTTT
TRBJ2-7 TRBD1 TRBV7-9 . CASSPLDRGTPEQYF TGTGCCAGCAGCCCATTGGACAGGGGCACGCCCGAGCAGTACTTC
TRBJ2-3 . TRBV18 . CASSPLAGTTDTQYF TGTGCCAGCTCACCTCTGGCGGGGACCACAGATACGCAGTATTTT
TRBJ1-5 . TRBV2 . CASSERANQPQHF TGTGCCAGCAGTGAAAGGGCCAATCAGCCCCAGCATTTT
TRBJ1-2 TRBD1 TRBV19 . CASSISGQGYGYTF TGTGCCAGTAGTATTTCAGGACAGGGGTATGGCTACACCTTC
TRBJ1-2 TRBD1 TRBV3-1/TRBV3-2 . CASSISSGTGALGYTF TGTGCCAGCAGTATATCTTCCGGGACAGGGGCTTTGGGCTACACCTTC
TRBJ2-3 TRBD1 TRBV10-1 . CARLGQARTDTQYF TGCGCCAGACTAGGACAGGCCCGCACAGATACGCAGTATTTT
TRBJ2-7 TRBD1 TRBV7-9 . CASSLGQGGGTSYEQYF TGTGCCAGCAGCCTGGGACAGGGGGGGGGTACCTCCTACGAGCAGTACTTC
TRBJ2-7 . TRBV5-1 . CASSLEGINEQYF TGCGCCAGCAGCTTGGAGGGGATCAACGAGCAGTACTTC
TRBJ1-1 TRBD1 TRBV19 . CASSMVTGAVNTEAFF TGTGCCAGTAGTATGGTGACAGGGGCCGTGAACACTGAAGCTTTCTTT